The rows below give T cell receptor beta chains drawn from one sample of a study of blood T cell repertoires in COVID-19. Assay used: immunoSEQ multiplex PCR; TCRdb lists only in-frame clones, some missing. The sample lists some 290,000 clones; under 90% were seen once. Material: peripheral blood. Source of these receptors: a woman aged 55-70 years with active or convalescent COVID-19. Each CDR3 is given with its conserved first and last residue. Fields, in order: D gene, V gene, clone size, J gene, CDR3 DNA, CDR3 protein. The D gene is left open where the match is weak. The size entry is marked missing in some rows and otherwise reads once, few, many or a size class.

TRBD1	TRBV25-1	-	TRBJ1-2	TGTGCCAGCAGAAGCTTGGGCTCTGGGACAGGGGCCAGAGGTGGCTACACCTTC	CASRSLGSGTGARGGYTF
TRBD2	TRBV18	few	TRBJ2-7	TGTGCCAGCTCACCGGGACTAGCTACCGACGAGCAGTACTTC	CASSPGLATDEQYF
-	TRBV6-1	-	TRBJ1-2	TGTGCCAGCAGCGAAAGTAGGGGGACCCCTTACTATGGCTACACCTTC	CASSESRGTPYYGYTF
-	TRBV12-3/TRBV12-4	few	TRBJ2-5	TGTGCCAGCAGTTTAATGATCACGGGGACCCAGTACTTC	CASSLMITGTQYF
-	TRBV19	few	TRBJ2-5	TGTGCCACCACGGAGGGGGGGGAGACCCAGTACTTC	CATTEGGETQYF
TRBD1	TRBV19	-	TRBJ1-2	TGTGCCAGTAGTGCCCTGGGGACAGGCGGCTATGGCTACACCTTC	CASSALGTGGYGYTF
TRBD1	TRBV11-2	-	TRBJ1-1	TGTGCCAGCAGCCCACAGAGGCTTCCGGGACAGTTCATTGAAGCTTTCTTT	CASSPQRLPGQFIEAFF
TRBD1	TRBV13	-	TRBJ2-7	TGTGCCAGCAGCTCAGGACAGGGAGTTTCCTACGAGCAGTACTTC	CASSSGQGVSYEQYF
-	TRBV20-1	once	TRBJ1-6	TGCAGTGCTAGAGATCTGAGCGTCCTCCACTTT	CSARDLSVLHF
TRBD1	TRBV12-5	-	TRBJ1-5	TGTGCTAGTGGTTTGAGGAGGGACAGGGATCAGCCCCAGCATTTT	CASGLRRDRDQPQHF
-	TRBV13	-	TRBJ2-1	TGTGCCAGCAGCCTCCGGGGGGCGGGAAATGAGCAGTTCTTC	CASSLRGAGNEQFF
-	TRBV7-3	-	TRBJ2-3	TGTGCCAGCAGCTCCGGGGTTTTCACAGATACGCAGTATTTT	CASSSGVFTDTQYF
TRBD1	TRBV6-6	few	TRBJ1-5	TGTGCCAGCAGTTACTCGGGACAGGGTCGCAATCAGCCCCAGCATTTT	CASSYSGQGRNQPQHF
-	TRBV7-6	-	TRBJ1-1	TGTGCCAGCAGCCTGGGGGCGGTGAACACTGAAGCTTTCTTT	CASSLGAVNTEAFF